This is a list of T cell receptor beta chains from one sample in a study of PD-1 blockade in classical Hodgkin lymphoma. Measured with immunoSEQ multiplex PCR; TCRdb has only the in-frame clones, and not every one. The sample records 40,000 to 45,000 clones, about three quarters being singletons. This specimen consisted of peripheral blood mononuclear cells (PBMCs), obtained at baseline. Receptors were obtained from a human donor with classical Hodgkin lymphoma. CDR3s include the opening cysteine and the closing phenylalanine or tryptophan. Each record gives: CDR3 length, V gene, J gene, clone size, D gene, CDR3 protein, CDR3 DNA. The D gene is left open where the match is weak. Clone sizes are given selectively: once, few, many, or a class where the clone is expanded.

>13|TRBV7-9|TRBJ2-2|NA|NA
CASSYQNTGELFF
TGTGCCAGCAGCTACCAGAACACCGGGGAGCTGTTTTTT
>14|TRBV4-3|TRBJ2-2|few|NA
CASSQGPNTGELFF
TGCGCCAGCAGCCAAGGGCCGAACACCGGGGAGCTGTTTTTT
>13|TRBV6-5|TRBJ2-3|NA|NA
CASSYSSAVLPFF
TGTGCCAGCAGTTACTCGTCTGCGGTCCTGCCCTTCTTT
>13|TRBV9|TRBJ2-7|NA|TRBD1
CASSPRQGYEQYF
TGTGCCAGCAGCCCCCGACAGGGCTACGAGCAGTACTTC
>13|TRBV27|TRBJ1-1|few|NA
CASRLTRNTEAFF
TGTGCCAGCAGACTAACACGGAACACTGAAGCTTTCTTT
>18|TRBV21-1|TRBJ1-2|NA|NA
CASSKGRGPRGWNYGYTF
TGTGCCAGCAGCAAAGGGAGGGGGCCCCGCGGGTGGAACTATGGCTACACCTTC
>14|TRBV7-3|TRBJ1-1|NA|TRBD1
CASSKQGPNTEAFF
TGTGCCAGCAGCAAACAGGGGCCGAACACTGAAGCTTTCTTT
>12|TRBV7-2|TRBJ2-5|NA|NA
CASSAPRETQYF
TGTGCCAGCAGCGCCCCTAGAGAGACCCAGTACTTC
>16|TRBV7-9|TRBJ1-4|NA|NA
CASSFLAPARNEKLFF
TGTGCCAGCAGCTTTTTGGCCCCAGCTCGGAATGAAAAACTGTTTTTT
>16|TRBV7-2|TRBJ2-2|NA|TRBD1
CASSVTWAGGRGELFF
TGTGCCAGCAGCGTCACATGGGCAGGGGGCCGCGGGGAGCTGTTTTTT
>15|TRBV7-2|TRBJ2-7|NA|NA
CASSQGLPSSYEQYF
TGTGCCAGCAGCCAGGGGCTCCCGAGCTCCTACGAGCAGTACTTC
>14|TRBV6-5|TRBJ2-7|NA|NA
CARPRQESSYEQYF
TGTGCCAGACCCAGACAGGAATCCTCCTACGAGCAGTACTTC
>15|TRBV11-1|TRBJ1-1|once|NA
CASSLGYSGAPEAFF
TGTGCCAGCAGCTTAGGGTACAGCGGAGCCCCTGAAGCTTTCTTT
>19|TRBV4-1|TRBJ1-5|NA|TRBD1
CASSQEWIRDRGFYQPQHF
TGCGCCAGCAGCCAAGAGTGGATTCGGGACAGGGGATTTTATCAGCCCCAGCATTTT
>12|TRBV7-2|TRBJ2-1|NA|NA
CASSLPDNEQFF
TGTGCCAGCAGCTTACCCGACAATGAGCAGTTCTTC
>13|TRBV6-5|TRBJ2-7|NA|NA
CASETSSSYEQYF
TGTGCCAGCGAAACCTCTAGCTCCTACGAGCAGTACTTC
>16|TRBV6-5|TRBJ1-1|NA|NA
CASSYVRDRQNTEAFF
TGTGCCAGCAGTTATGTCCGCGACAGACAGAACACTGAAGCTTTCTTT
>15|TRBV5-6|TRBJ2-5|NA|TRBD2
CASSLVAGGQETQYF
TGTGCCAGCAGCTTGGTGGCGGGGGGGCAAGAGACCCAGTACTTC
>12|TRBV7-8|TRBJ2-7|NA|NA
CASSFSGVEQYF
TGTGCCAGCAGCTTTTCAGGGGTCGAGCAGTACTTC
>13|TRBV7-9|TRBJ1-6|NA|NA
CASSSTMNSPLHF
TGTGCCAGCAGTTCGACCATGAATTCACCCCTCCACTTT
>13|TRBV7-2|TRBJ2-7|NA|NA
CASSSGGTYEQYF
TGTGCCAGCAGCTCGGGCGGAACCTACGAGCAGTACTTC
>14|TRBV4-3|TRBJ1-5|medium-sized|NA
CASSPTVRNQPQHF
TGCGCCAGCAGCCCTACAGTGAGGAATCAGCCCCAGCATTTT
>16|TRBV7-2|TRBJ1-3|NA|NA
CASTRPNTDLRNTIYF
TGTGCCAGCACCCGTCCCAATACAGATTTAAGAAACACCATATATTTT
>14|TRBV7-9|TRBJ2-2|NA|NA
CASSSHASVGELFF
TGTGCCAGCAGCTCCCACGCCAGTGTCGGGGAGCTGTTTTTT
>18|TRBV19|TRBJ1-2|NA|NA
CASSASSPTGPGIYGYTF
TGTGCCAGTAGTGCTTCCTCCCCAACAGGGCCAGGGATCTATGGCTACACCTTC
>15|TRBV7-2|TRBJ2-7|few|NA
CASSLEGGSTYEQYF
TGTGCCAGCAGCTTAGAGGGGGGGTCGACCTACGAGCAGTACTTC
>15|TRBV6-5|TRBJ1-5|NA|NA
CASAQDRGSNQPQHF
TGTGCCAGCGCTCAGGACAGAGGGAGCAATCAGCCCCAGCATTTT
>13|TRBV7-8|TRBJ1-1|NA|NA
CASSLQGATEAFF
TGTGCCAGCAGCTTACAGGGTGCCACTGAAGCTTTCTTT
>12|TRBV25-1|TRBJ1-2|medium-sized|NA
CASSDDNFSYTF
TGTGCCAGCAGTGATGACAATTTTAGCTACACCTTC
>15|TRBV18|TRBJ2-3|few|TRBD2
CASSGQLAATDTQYF
TGTGCCAGCTCAGGACAACTAGCGGCAACAGATACGCAGTATTTT